The sequence of this T cell receptor beta chain was determined in a study of identical twins. Regarding the study as a whole: Excess twin sharing in beta out-of-frame sequences was weaker.

V lost 6 bases to trimming and J lost 4 bases, with 9 bases between them. This CDR3 is built from 12 residues. Via MiXCR, TCRdb re-called the 5' RACE reads, giving one row per CDR3 protein. This repertoire shows under 400,000 distinct CDR3 sequences, around 9.7% found once; its top ten account for 7.5% to 9.5%. This clonotype has only a few counts. Its antigen is still unknown. The sequenced sample consisted of naive T cells sorted from blood. The rearrangement joins TRBV12-3 or TRBV12-4 to TRBJ1-2; a possible D gene is TRBD1 (6 bases). This clonotype was sampled from a woman in her forties or fifties in good health. The DNA of the CDR3 is TGTGCCAGCAGGTCGACAGGCTATGGCTACACCTTC. It translates to CASRSTGYGYTF.